The 11 T cell receptor beta chains reported below all come from one sample, sequenced in a study of beta chain features in type 1 diabetes (dated by TCRdb to the late 2010s). Library preparation employed the immunoSEQ multiplex PCR assay. All of the isolated RNA was reverse transcribed with the High Capacity cDNA Reverse Transcription Kit, so expressed TCRB transcripts were sequenced. The immuneACCESS repertoire file appears here via TCRdb, limited to in-frame rearrangements. These files lack a portion of the clones; in checked studies, under half of the deficit traces to unresolved V genes, and the cause of the others is not known. In all, the sample holds roughly 400,000 clones, and over 13% of those were seen once. The ten largest clones take up roughly 0.017% of the sample. The sequenced sample was naive CD4+ T cells from blood. Interpreted using the paper, the cell subset or site label stands for: true naive CD4+ T cells. These TCRs come from a woman in her late teens or twenties in good health.

The chain's CDR3 is CAWSVRGLWDRPNTEAFF. CDR3 DNA: TGTGCCTGGAGTGTACGGGGGCTCTGGGACAGGCCGAACACTGAAGCTTTCTTT. This rearrangement joins TRBV30 to TRBJ1-1; 8 nucleotides agree with TRBD1. The CDR3 covers 18 residues. V dropped 0 bases and J dropped 1; count of bases not matched to a gene: 13. Germline values: CDR1 GTSNPN, CDR2 SVGIG (reference sequence).

V is TRBV15 and J is TRBJ1-2; D possibly corresponds to TRBD1 (6 bases). CDR3 length: 13 amino acids. Trimming cost V 1 base and J 8 bases, with 11 bases left between them. Germline loops: CDR1 LNHNV, CDR2 YYDKDF (reference sequence). The CDR3 loop is CATSRGQVGGYTF. The CDR3 DNA sequence: TGTGCCACCAGCAGAGGACAGGTCGGAGGCTACACCTTC.

As concerns this clone: The DNA is left out, because the CDR3 cannot be placed on it with certainty; the CDR3 is given as TCRdb lists it. The genes are TRBV6-5 and TRBJ2-7; the table's D call of TRBD2 was not tested on the DNA. A total of 13 residues make up the CDR3, ends included. CDR1 and CDR2 from the germline V gene are MNHEY and SVGAGI. The CDR3 is CASSSSGERPQYF.

The rearrangement joins TRBV18 to TRBJ2-1; no definite D call. Trimming shortened V by 2 bases and J by 5 bases, and 10 bases separated the two germline ends. The CDR3 sequence is 14 residues long. CDR1 and CDR2 (germline): KGHSH, LQKENI. CDR3 amino acids: CASSPLARNNEQFF. Written as DNA, the CDR3 is TGTGCCAGCTCACCATTGGCCCGAAACAATGAGCAGTTCTTC.

The chain uses TRBV21-1 and TRBJ2-5; the table's D call of TRBD2 was not tested on the DNA. TRBV21-1 is shown as a pseudogene. The length of the CDR3 is 15 residues. The chain's CDR3 is CASSKKTSGRETQYF. The CDR3 DNA reads TGTGCCAGCAGCAAAAAGACTAGCGGGAGGGAGACCCAGTACTTC.

With regard to this clone: The identical CDR3 is also encoded by other nucleotide sequences in the sample. J is TRBJ2-1 and V is TRBV5-1; 8 bases map to TRBD2. The CDR3 sequence is 15 residues long. Germline assignment: CDR1 SGHRS and CDR2 YFSETQ. V lost 1 base and J lost 3; bases outside the gene matches: 3. The CDR3 sequence: CASSLSLADYNEQFF. The CDR3 coding sequence is TGCGCCAGCAGCTTGTCACTAGCGGACTACAATGAGCAGTTCTTC.

V is TRBV29-1 and J is TRBJ1-4; TRBD1 agrees at 10 bases. The CDR3 extends over 16 amino acids. V was clipped by 7 bases and J by 2 bases; unmatched bases: 10. The V gene's germline CDR1 is SQVTM and CDR2 ANQGSEA. The CDR3 DNA reads TGCAGCGCCCGGGACAGGGGATTTCTTACTAATGAAAAACTGTTTTTT. It translates to CSARDRGFLTNEKLFF.

The CDR3 region is CASSLGGSLGNTIYF. The DNA of the CDR3 is TGCGCCAGCAGCTTGGGAGGGTCCCTTGGAAACACCATATATTTT. The chain is built from TRBV5-1 and TRBJ1-3; D gene unclear. The V gene lost 0 bases and the J gene lost 3 bases, with 10 bases spanning the gap. Germline V gene lookup returns CDR1 SGHRS and CDR2 YFSETQ. The CDR3 is 15 amino acids.

The chain joins TRBV30 to TRBJ1-1; 8 bases are a match to TRBD1. CDR3 length equals 16 residues. The V and J ends lost 2 bases and 1 base, in that order; junction bases with no gene match: 9. CDR1 is GTSNPN, CDR2 SVGIG, per germline (reference sequence). Written as DNA, the CDR3 is TGTGCCTGGAGTAGGACCCGGACAGGGCGGAACACTGAAGCTTTCTTT. It translates to CAWSRTRTGRNTEAFF.

A few counts support this clone. This rearrangement joins TRBV2 to TRBJ1-2; D unresolved. With 7 bases removed from V and 4 bases from J, the gap between germline ends came to 10 bases. The CDR3 has 12 residues. Germline-derived CDR1 and CDR2 are SNHLY and FYNNEI. The chain's CDR3 is CASKTGSYGYTF. Written as DNA, the CDR3 is TGTGCCAGCAAGACGGGGAGCTATGGCTACACCTTC.

This clone was counted a few times. The chain combines TRBV23-1 with TRBJ1-5; D remains ambiguous. TRBV23-1 falls under the ORF class, with uncertain function. The V and J ends lost 1 base and 4 bases respectively, with 5 bases between them. The CDR3 extends over 13 amino acids. The CDR3 bases are TGCGCCAGCAGTCAATGGAGTAATCAGCCCCAGCATTTT. Translation: CASSQWSNQPQHF.